A selection of T cell receptor beta chains follows, all from one sample in a study of technical replicates of blood from a handful of donors. The repertoire was sequenced with immunoSEQ multiplex PCR; TCRdb's copy has only in-frame clones and lacks some. Of some 70,000 clones in the sample, about 97% were seen once. Sequencing was carried out using T cells isolated from PBMCs. The source of these receptors is a human donor in good health. The CDR3 runs from the conserved cysteine through the conserved F or W. D genes are given only for firm matches. The size of a clone is reported for some rows only, either as once, few or many, or as a class for expanded clones.

d_call: -; v_call: TRBV29-1; clone_size: -; j_call: TRBJ2-7; cdr3_nt: TGCAGCGTCCGATTGGGAGTTCGGTACGAGCAGTACTTC; cdr3_aa: CSVRLGVRYEQYF
d_call: -; v_call: TRBV29-1; clone_size: -; j_call: TRBJ1-2; cdr3_nt: TGCAGCGTTTTGACAGAAAACTATGGCTACACCTTC; cdr3_aa: CSVLTENYGYTF
d_call: -; v_call: TRBV10-3; clone_size: -; j_call: TRBJ2-1; cdr3_nt: TGTGCCATCCGGGACATACACAATGAGCAGTTCTTC; cdr3_aa: CAIRDIHNEQFF
d_call: -; v_call: TRBV30; clone_size: -; j_call: TRBJ2-5; cdr3_nt: TGTGCCTGGAGGGGGGCAGCCGAAGAGACCCAGTACTTC; cdr3_aa: CAWRGAAEETQYF
d_call: -; v_call: TRBV19; clone_size: -; j_call: TRBJ2-1; cdr3_nt: TGTGCCAGTAGCTTAAGTGGCCTCAATGAGCAGTTCTTC; cdr3_aa: CASSLSGLNEQFF
d_call: -; v_call: TRBV4-1; clone_size: -; j_call: TRBJ2-7; cdr3_nt: TGCGCCAGCAGCCGCCGCTCAGGGCAGCAAGCCTACGAGCAGTACTTC; cdr3_aa: CASSRRSGQQAYEQYF
d_call: TRBD2; v_call: TRBV4-3; clone_size: -; j_call: TRBJ2-3; cdr3_nt: TGCGCCAGCAGCCAAGATGAAGTAGCGGGAGTTCCCACAGATACGCAGTATTTT; cdr3_aa: CASSQDEVAGVPTDTQYF
d_call: -; v_call: TRBV28; clone_size: -; j_call: TRBJ1-6; cdr3_nt: TGTGCCAGCAGTATTAGAACAGGGAATCGCAATTCACCCCTCCACTTT; cdr3_aa: CASSIRTGNRNSPLHF
d_call: -; v_call: TRBV28; clone_size: -; j_call: TRBJ2-3; cdr3_nt: TGTGCCAGCAGTTGGGACACCGAGGGGGATACGCAGTATTTT; cdr3_aa: CASSWDTEGDTQYF
d_call: -; v_call: TRBV5-8; clone_size: -; j_call: TRBJ2-7; cdr3_nt: TGTGCCAGCAGCTTGGCCGGTTCCTACGAGCAGTACTTC; cdr3_aa: CASSLAGSYEQYF
d_call: TRBD2; v_call: TRBV7-2; clone_size: once; j_call: TRBJ2-2; cdr3_nt: TGTGCCAGCAGCTTAGCTGCCCTTGAGCGGGAAGACACCGGGGAGCTGTTTTTT; cdr3_aa: CASSLAALEREDTGELFF
d_call: TRBD2; v_call: TRBV10-3; clone_size: -; j_call: TRBJ2-7; cdr3_nt: TGTGCCATTTCTAGCGGGCTCTCTAACGGGGAGCAGTACTTC; cdr3_aa: CAISSGLSNGEQYF
d_call: TRBD1; v_call: TRBV11-1; clone_size: -; j_call: TRBJ2-2; cdr3_nt: TGTGCCAGCAGCTTTGGGACAGGGGGCAGAACCGGGGAGCTGTTTTTT; cdr3_aa: CASSFGTGGRTGELFF
d_call: -; v_call: TRBV27; clone_size: once; j_call: TRBJ1-1; cdr3_nt: TGTGCCAGCACGCTCCCCTGGGACTCCAGGAACACTGAAGCTTTCTTT; cdr3_aa: CASTLPWDSRNTEAFF
d_call: -; v_call: TRBV6-5; clone_size: once; j_call: TRBJ2-1; cdr3_nt: TGTGCCAGCAGTTACCTCGGGAACTCCTACAATGAGCAGTTCTTC; cdr3_aa: CASSYLGNSYNEQFF
d_call: -; v_call: TRBV20-1; clone_size: -; j_call: TRBJ2-1; cdr3_nt: TGCAGTGCTAGCGTCGATGAGCAGTTCTTC; cdr3_aa: CSASVDEQFF
d_call: TRBD1; v_call: TRBV30; clone_size: -; j_call: TRBJ2-2; cdr3_nt: TGTGCCTACACCGGGACAGGGAATACCGGGGAGCTGTTTTTT; cdr3_aa: CAYTGTGNTGELFF
d_call: TRBD2; v_call: TRBV30; clone_size: -; j_call: TRBJ2-3; cdr3_nt: TGTGCCTGGAGTACTGAAGGACTAGGAGGCTTAGCAGATACGCAGTATTTT; cdr3_aa: CAWSTEGLGGLADTQYF
d_call: TRBD2; v_call: TRBV6-6; clone_size: -; j_call: TRBJ2-3; cdr3_nt: TGTGCCAGCGGGACTAGCGGAAGCACAGATACGCAGTATTTT; cdr3_aa: CASGTSGSTDTQYF
d_call: -; v_call: TRBV9; clone_size: -; j_call: TRBJ1-4; cdr3_nt: TGTGCCAGCAGCGTAGCTCTGAATGAAAAACTGTTTTTT; cdr3_aa: CASSVALNEKLFF
d_call: TRBD2; v_call: TRBV5-4; clone_size: -; j_call: TRBJ2-7; cdr3_nt: TGTGCCAGCAGCTCCGCTAGCGGTACCTCACACTACGAGCAGTACTTC; cdr3_aa: CASSSASGTSHYEQYF
d_call: -; v_call: TRBV5-6; clone_size: -; j_call: TRBJ1-1; cdr3_nt: TGTGCCAGCAGCGCAGGGGCTGAAGCTTTCTTT; cdr3_aa: CASSAGAEAFF
d_call: TRBD1; v_call: TRBV7-3; clone_size: -; j_call: TRBJ2-7; cdr3_nt: TGTGCCAGCAGCTTAACGGGACAGGGTGACGAGCAGTACTTC; cdr3_aa: CASSLTGQGDEQYF
d_call: -; v_call: TRBV5-1; clone_size: -; j_call: TRBJ2-3; cdr3_nt: TGCGCCAGCAGCTTGGCTGGGACTCGTTCTAGCACAGATACGCAGTATTTT; cdr3_aa: CASSLAGTRSSTDTQYF
d_call: TRBD2; v_call: TRBV28; clone_size: -; j_call: TRBJ2-3; cdr3_nt: TGTGCCAGCAGTAGACTAGCGGGGTACACAGATACGCAGTATTTT; cdr3_aa: CASSRLAGYTDTQYF
d_call: -; v_call: TRBV7-2; clone_size: -; j_call: TRBJ1-5; cdr3_nt: TGTGCCAGCAGCTCCCTCGTGAATCAGCCCCAGCATTTT; cdr3_aa: CASSSLVNQPQHF
d_call: TRBD2; v_call: TRBV5-1; clone_size: once; j_call: TRBJ2-1; cdr3_nt: TGCGCCAGCAGCTTGGTAGGGACTAGCGGGTACAATGAGCAGTTCTTC; cdr3_aa: CASSLVGTSGYNEQFF
d_call: TRBD2; v_call: TRBV11-3; clone_size: -; j_call: TRBJ2-5; cdr3_nt: TGTGCCAGCAGCCCTGGACTAGCGGGAGCTTATGAGACCCAGTACTTC; cdr3_aa: CASSPGLAGAYETQYF
d_call: TRBD1; v_call: TRBV10-3; clone_size: -; j_call: TRBJ1-2; cdr3_nt: TGTGCCATCAGTCCGGACAGGGGAGAAGGCTACACCTTC; cdr3_aa: CAISPDRGEGYTF
d_call: -; v_call: TRBV6-1; clone_size: once; j_call: TRBJ2-7; cdr3_nt: TGTGCCAGCAGTGCTCCCAGCGGATCCTCCTACGAGCAGTACTTC; cdr3_aa: CASSAPSGSSYEQYF
d_call: TRBD2; v_call: TRBV2; clone_size: -; j_call: TRBJ2-3; cdr3_nt: TGTGCCAGCAGTGGACTAGCGGGAGGCACAGATACGCAGTATTTT; cdr3_aa: CASSGLAGGTDTQYF
d_call: -; v_call: TRBV12-2; clone_size: -; j_call: TRBJ1-5; cdr3_nt: TGTGCAAGTCGCTTACGTACTGGTCTCAATCAGCCCCAGCATTTT; cdr3_aa: CASRLRTGLNQPQHF
d_call: TRBD1; v_call: TRBV28; clone_size: -; j_call: TRBJ1-1; cdr3_nt: TGTGCCAGCAGCAGGACAGGAGTCTACACTGAAGCTTTCTTT; cdr3_aa: CASSRTGVYTEAFF
d_call: -; v_call: TRBV19; clone_size: -; j_call: TRBJ1-5; cdr3_nt: TGTGCCAGTAGCGGGGGTCAGCCCCAGCATTTT; cdr3_aa: CASSGGQPQHF
d_call: -; v_call: TRBV12-5; clone_size: -; j_call: TRBJ2-7; cdr3_nt: TGTGCTAGTGGGTCAACAGTCCCTTCCTACGAGCAGTACTTC; cdr3_aa: CASGSTVPSYEQYF
d_call: TRBD1; v_call: TRBV13; clone_size: once; j_call: TRBJ2-7; cdr3_nt: TGTGCCAGCAGCCCCTGGGACAGCTACGAGCAGTACTTC; cdr3_aa: CASSPWDSYEQYF
d_call: -; v_call: TRBV2; clone_size: -; j_call: TRBJ2-1; cdr3_nt: TGTGCCAGCAGGGGGGGTAACTCACAGAAGAGCTCCTACAATGAGCAGTTCTTC; cdr3_aa: CASRGGNSQKSSYNEQFF
d_call: TRBD1; v_call: TRBV7-9; clone_size: -; j_call: TRBJ2-7; cdr3_nt: TGTGCCAGCAGCTTCCCGGGACAGGGGCCCGAGCAGTACTTC; cdr3_aa: CASSFPGQGPEQYF
d_call: TRBD1; v_call: TRBV5-5; clone_size: -; j_call: TRBJ2-7; cdr3_nt: TGTGCCAGCAGCTTAACTCCGGACAGGGTGACCTACGAGCAGTACTTC; cdr3_aa: CASSLTPDRVTYEQYF
d_call: TRBD1; v_call: TRBV7-9; clone_size: -; j_call: TRBJ1-2; cdr3_nt: TGTGCCAGCAGCTCGACAGGGGTGGATGGCTACACCTTC; cdr3_aa: CASSSTGVDGYTF
d_call: -; v_call: TRBV27; clone_size: -; j_call: TRBJ1-5; cdr3_nt: TGTGCCAGCAGTCGGCAGGGAAAACATCAGCCCCAGCATTTT; cdr3_aa: CASSRQGKHQPQHF
d_call: -; v_call: TRBV7-3; clone_size: -; j_call: TRBJ1-2; cdr3_nt: TGTGCCAGCAGCATAAACAGGGTGGATTCGAATGGCTACACCTTC; cdr3_aa: CASSINRVDSNGYTF
d_call: -; v_call: TRBV2; clone_size: -; j_call: TRBJ2-7; cdr3_nt: TGTGCCAGCAGAAGAACGATTTGGGGGGACGAGCAGTACTTC; cdr3_aa: CASRRTIWGDEQYF
d_call: -; v_call: TRBV27; clone_size: once; j_call: TRBJ2-5; cdr3_nt: TGTGCCAGCAGTTTATCGACAGCTACCAGGGAGACCCAGTACTTC; cdr3_aa: CASSLSTATRETQYF
d_call: TRBD1; v_call: TRBV6-4; clone_size: once; j_call: TRBJ2-5; cdr3_nt: TGTGCCAGCAGTGTAAACAGGGGAGAGACCCAGTACTTC; cdr3_aa: CASSVNRGETQYF
d_call: -; v_call: TRBV5-6; clone_size: once; j_call: TRBJ2-7; cdr3_nt: TGTGCCAGCAGCTCCAAGACAGACCTGTACGAGCAGTACTTC; cdr3_aa: CASSSKTDLYEQYF
d_call: -; v_call: TRBV5-4; clone_size: -; j_call: TRBJ2-2; cdr3_nt: TGTGCCAGCAGCTTTACAGGGATTTACACCGGGGAGCTGTTTTTT; cdr3_aa: CASSFTGIYTGELFF
d_call: -; v_call: TRBV6-1; clone_size: -; j_call: TRBJ1-1; cdr3_nt: TGTGCCAGCAGTGTTCCCGGGAACACTGAAGCTTTCTTT; cdr3_aa: CASSVPGNTEAFF
d_call: -; v_call: TRBV4-3; clone_size: few; j_call: TRBJ2-3; cdr3_nt: TGCGCCAGCAGCCAAGGGGACTGGCTTAGCACAGATACGCAGTATTTT; cdr3_aa: CASSQGDWLSTDTQYF
d_call: TRBD2; v_call: TRBV6-5; clone_size: -; j_call: TRBJ2-2; cdr3_nt: TGTGCCAGCAGTTACGGACTAGTGGGCACCGGGGAGCTGTTTTTT; cdr3_aa: CASSYGLVGTGELFF
d_call: -; v_call: TRBV9; clone_size: -; j_call: TRBJ2-3; cdr3_nt: TGTGCCAGCAGCGTAGTCGCGAGAACAGATACGCAGTATTTT; cdr3_aa: CASSVVARTDTQYF
d_call: -; v_call: TRBV6-5; clone_size: -; j_call: TRBJ1-2; cdr3_nt: TGTGCCAGCAGTTACTCCAGATGGACAGAGTATGGCTACACCTTC; cdr3_aa: CASSYSRWTEYGYTF
d_call: TRBD1; v_call: TRBV6-1; clone_size: -; j_call: TRBJ2-7; cdr3_nt: TGTGCCACCAGACAGGGCCCCTACGAGCAGTACTTC; cdr3_aa: CATRQGPYEQYF
d_call: -; v_call: TRBV7-9; clone_size: -; j_call: TRBJ1-4; cdr3_nt: TGTGCCAGCAGCCTACAAACAGGGACTAATGAAAAACTGTTTTTT; cdr3_aa: CASSLQTGTNEKLFF
d_call: -; v_call: TRBV5-1; clone_size: -; j_call: TRBJ2-7; cdr3_nt: TGCGCCAGCGGATTGGCAGGCTACGAGCAGTACTTC; cdr3_aa: CASGLAGYEQYF